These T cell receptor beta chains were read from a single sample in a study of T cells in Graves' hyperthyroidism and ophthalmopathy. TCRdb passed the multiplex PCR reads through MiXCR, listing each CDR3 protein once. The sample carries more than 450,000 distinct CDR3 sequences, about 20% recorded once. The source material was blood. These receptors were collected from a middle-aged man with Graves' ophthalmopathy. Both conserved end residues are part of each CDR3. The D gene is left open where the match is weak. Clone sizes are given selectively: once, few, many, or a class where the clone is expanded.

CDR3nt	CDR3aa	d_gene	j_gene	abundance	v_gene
TGTGCCAGCAGACCCGGGACAGCCCTCGCAAATGAGCAGTTCTTC	CASRPGTALANEQFF	TRBD1	TRBJ2-1	many	TRBV6-2/TRBV6-3
TGCGCCAGCAGCTTGGACAGGGGTACCAGCGATGAGCAGTTCTTC	CASSLDRGTSDEQFF	TRBD1	TRBJ2-1	many	TRBV5-1
TGTGCCAGCAGTTACGGGCGGGGTTATCAGCCCCAGCATTTT	CASSYGRGYQPQHF	NA	TRBJ1-5	many	TRBV6-6
TGCAGTGCTAGAGAGGCCAGCCGGCACTTCGATGAGCAGTTCTTC	CSAREASRHFDEQFF	NA	TRBJ2-1	few	TRBV20-1
TGCGCCAGCAGCTCAAGCGCGGGAGGGCCGGAGACCCAGTACTTC	CASSSSAGGPETQYF	TRBD2	TRBJ2-5	once	TRBV5-1
TGCGCCAGCAGCCAAGAAGGACGGGCCCAAGAGACCCAGTACTTC	CASSQEGRAQETQYF	NA	TRBJ2-5	NA	TRBV4-1
TGTGCCAGCACCCCCGGCGGGGATCCCTACGAGCAGTACTTC	CASTPGGDPYEQYF	NA	TRBJ2-7	NA	TRBV7-6
TGCGCCAGCAGCCAAGGGTCTACAGGCTCCTACGAGCAGTACTTC	CASSQGSTGSYEQYF	NA	TRBJ2-7	NA	TRBV4-3
TGTGCCAGCAGCCAGGGGTGGAAAGATACGCAGTATTTT	CASSQGWKDTQYF	NA	TRBJ2-3	few	TRBV27
TGTGCCCTGGATCTTCGGGACAGGGGTATGTACGAGCAGTACTTC	CALDLRDRGMYEQYF	TRBD1	TRBJ2-7	NA	TRBV6-1
TGTGCCAGCAGTCCCCCCGGGGTAGATACGCAGTATTTT	CASSPPGVDTQYF	NA	TRBJ2-3	many	TRBV12-3/TRBV12-4